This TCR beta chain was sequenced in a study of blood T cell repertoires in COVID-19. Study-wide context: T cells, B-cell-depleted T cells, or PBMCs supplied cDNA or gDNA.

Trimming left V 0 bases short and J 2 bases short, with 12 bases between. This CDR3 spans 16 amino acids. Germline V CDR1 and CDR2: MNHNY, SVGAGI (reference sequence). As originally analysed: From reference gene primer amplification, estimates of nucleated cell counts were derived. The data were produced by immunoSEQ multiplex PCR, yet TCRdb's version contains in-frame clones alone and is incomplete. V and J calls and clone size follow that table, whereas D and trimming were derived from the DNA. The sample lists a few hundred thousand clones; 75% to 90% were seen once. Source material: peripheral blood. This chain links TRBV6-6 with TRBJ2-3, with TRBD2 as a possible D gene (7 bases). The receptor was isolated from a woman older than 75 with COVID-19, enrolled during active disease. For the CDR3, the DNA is TGTGCCAGCAGTTACTCGGGGGGGCGTTCCACAGATACGCAGTATTTT. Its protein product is CASSYSGGRSTDTQYF.